This TCR beta chain was observed in a study of shared clonotypes between healthy human individuals. Across the study: The plates for each donor numbered three CD4 naive, three CD4 memory, two CD8 naive and one CD8 memory.

There are 17 residues in the CDR3. Study results and caveats: Sorted-subset samples were not fully sequenced, rarefaction indicated.

Comments on this clone: Antigen specificity is unknown.

Assay used: immunoSEQ multiplex PCR; TCRdb lists only in-frame clones, some missing. This table has hundreds of thousands of clones, about 80% appearing once. The sequenced material came from memory CD4+ T cells sorted from blood. This sample's subset: CD45RA-negative fraction. The TCR originated in a woman aged 25 to 45 in good health. The chain recombines TRBV1 with TRBJ2-7; TRBD1, as called in the table, went unchecked against the DNA. TRBV1 is a documented pseudogene. The CDR3 coding sequence is TGCACCAGCAGCCCTAAACCTAGCCGGGACAGGGGAGACGAGCAGTACTTC. It codes for CTSSPKPSRDRGDEQYF.